These 21 T cell receptor beta chains were sequenced from one sample in a study of blood T cell repertoires in COVID-19 (dated by TCRdb to the early 2020s). Library preparation was by the immunoSEQ multiplex PCR assay. This is the immuneACCESS table as TCRdb keeps it, with only in-frame sequences that have V and J called. A part of the clones is gone; compared with another copy, unresolved V genes explain less than half, and the rest is unexplained. For this sample there are more than 95,000 clones; approximately 83% appear just once. The ten biggest clones cover around 6.3% of the sample. The sample taken for sequencing was peripheral blood. The source is an elderly man with active or convalescent COVID-19.

The genes are TRBV18 and TRBJ1-4, with TRBD1 as a possible D gene (5 bases). Trimming stripped 3 bases from V and 2 bases from J, with 7 bases between. This CDR3 has 14 amino acids. Germline values: CDR1 KGHSH, CDR2 LQKENI. CDR3 DNA sequence: TGTGCCAGCTCACCGGGACTGACTAATGAAAAACTGTTTTTT. Translation gives CASSPGLTNEKLFF.

This clone has a single count. This chain joins TRBV18 and TRBJ2-2; the D is unclear. The germline V gene has CDR1 KGHSH and CDR2 LQKENI. Deletions cut 8 bases from V and 1 base from J, with 11 bases between. The CDR3 sequence is 14 residues long. Written as DNA, the CDR3 is TGTGCCAGCAAAATACAGCAGAACACCGGGGAGCTGTTTTTT. Its protein product is CASKIQQNTGELFF.

The rearrangement joins TRBV9 to TRBJ1-2; possible D gene TRBD1, 5 bases. V lost 0 bases and J lost 4, with 13 bases in between. Germline V gives CDR1 SGDLS, CDR2 YYNGEE. The CDR3 runs to 15 residues. The CDR3 nucleotides read TGTGCCAGCAGCGTAGGAGGGGAGGATGTCTATGGCTACACCTTC. Translation: CASSVGGEDVYGYTF.

The CDR3 region is CASSAGLAGGNEQFF. As DNA, the CDR3 is TGTGCCAGCAGCGCAGGTCTAGCGGGAGGCAATGAGCAGTTCTTC. The chain has TRBV5-4 and TRBJ2-1; 11 bases fit TRBD2. The germline CDR1 and CDR2 sequences are SGHNT and YYREEE (reference sequence). The CDR3 length is 15 residues. Losses at the gene ends were 4 bases for V and 6 bases for J; bases not matched to a gene: 6.

This clone was observed once. The V call is TRBV29-1, the J call TRBJ1-1; D is uncertain. The CDR3 totals 13 residues. Trimming shortened V by 6 bases and J by 1 base, and 12 bases separated the two germline ends. Germline CDR1 is SQVTM and CDR2 is ANQGSEA. The CDR3 spells CSVARVPNTEAFF. The CDR3 DNA is TGCAGCGTGGCCCGGGTTCCGAACACTGAAGCTTTCTTT.

The chain has TRBV19 and TRBJ2-5, with D possibly TRBD1 on 6 matching bases. Germline V gene lookup returns CDR1 LNHDA and CDR2 SQIVND (reference sequence). V lost 6 bases and J lost 5, with 13 bases in between. The CDR3 has 13 amino acids. The DNA for the CDR3 is TGTGCCAGTAGCCAGGGGTTAGGGGAGACCCAGTACTTC. This sequence encodes CASSQGLGETQYF.

The V and J genes are TRBV4-1 and TRBJ2-7, with 10 positions matching TRBD2. The CDR3 length is 17 residues. Germline CDR1 MGHRA, CDR2 YSYEKL. The J segment lost 5 bases and the V segment lost 3 bases, leaving 13 bases of the junction unmatched. The CDR3 region is CASSHISLGLANHEQYF. CDR3 sequence (DNA): TGCGCCAGCAGCCATATCTCCTTGGGACTAGCGAACCACGAGCAGTACTTC.

This clone was picked up one time. The rearrangement uses TRBV5-1 and TRBJ1-1; 7 nucleotides line up with TRBD1. With 0 bases clipped from V and 5 bases from J, the junction kept 13 bases outside the gene matches. CDR3 size: 17 residues. Germline V gene data show CDR1 as SGHRS and CDR2 as YFSETQ. CDR3 DNA sequence: TGCGCCAGCAGCTTGGTGGCAGGGGGGCGCGGAGTAACTGAAGCTTTCTTT. Protein sequence: CASSLVAGGRGVTEAFF.

This chain connects TRBV28 to TRBJ2-7; the D gene is possibly TRBD2 (5 bases). Looked up from germline, CDR1 is MDHEN and CDR2 is SYDVKM. V was pared by 6 bases and J by 0 bases, with 9 bases between. The CDR3 spans 13 residues. The chain's CDR3 is CASRGDSSYEQYF. CDR3 sequence (DNA): TGTGCCAGCAGGGGAGATAGCTCCTACGAGCAGTACTTC.

This chain uses TRBV30 with TRBJ2-1; TRBD2 matches 13 bases. This CDR3 comprises 15 residues. Germline CDR1 reads GTSNPN; CDR2 reads SVGIG (reference sequence). V was pared by 1 base and J by 8 bases, with 5 bases of the junction left unmatched. The DNA for the CDR3 is TGTGCCTGGAGTGCGGGAACTAGCGGGGGGGATGAGCAGTTCTTC. It codes for CAWSAGTSGGDEQFF.

This chain uses TRBV5-1 with TRBJ1-1; 10 positions agree with TRBD1. Germline CDR1 and CDR2: SGHRS and YFSETQ. The CDR3 spans 15 residues. Trimming removed 3 bases from V and 3 bases from J; junction bases left unmatched: 5. The CDR3, as DNA: TGCGCCAGCAGCTGGACCGGGACAGGGGACACTGAAGCTTTCTTT. It translates to CASSWTGTGDTEAFF.

The rearrangement links TRBV10-3 to TRBJ2-6, with TRBD1 matching 9 bases. CDR3 length: 18 amino acids. The ends lost 4 bases at V and 2 bases at J; junction bases unmatched: 9. Germline CDR1 reads ENHRY; CDR2 reads SYGVKD. CDR3: CAISGGTGTGTGANVLTF. CDR3 DNA sequence: TGTGCCATCAGTGGAGGGACCGGGACAGGGACTGGGGCCAACGTCCTGACTTTC.

V gene TRBV5-1 combines with J gene TRBJ1-2; TRBD1 agrees at 8 bases. J was trimmed by 3 bases and V by 2 bases; bases with no gene match: 9. The CDR3 consists of 16 residues. Germline V gene lookup returns CDR1 SGHRS and CDR2 YFSETQ. In DNA, the CDR3 is TGCGCCAGCAGCTTTGGGTCACAGGGGGGGTACTATGGCTACACCTTC. This gives the protein CASSFGSQGGYYGYTF.

The V and J genes are TRBV7-3 and TRBJ2-3, with 9 nucleotides matching TRBD2. Losses at the gene ends were 2 bases for V and 2 bases for J; bases not matched to a gene: 2. CDR1 and CDR2 from the germline V gene are SGHTA and FQGTGA. CDR3 length equals 15 residues. The CDR3 bases are TGTGCCAGCAGCTTAGCTAGCGGGGCCACAGATACGCAGTATTTT. This encodes CASSLASGATDTQYF.

The V call is TRBV4-3, the J call TRBJ2-2; 10 bases line up with TRBD2. V dropped 0 bases and J dropped 0; count of bases not matched to a gene: 4. Germline CDR1 reads LGHNA; CDR2 reads YSLEER. The CDR3 spans 18 residues. The CDR3 DNA follows: TGCGCCAGCAGCCAAGATCGGCTAGCGGGAGCGAACACCGGGGAGCTGTTTTTT. Translated, it gives CASSQDRLAGANTGELFF.

CDR3 DNA sequence: TGTGCCACCAGCCGAGGGGTGGGGCGCTACGAGCAGTACTTC. This translates into CATSRGVGRYEQYF. The J gene is TRBJ2-7, the V gene TRBV15; D is tentatively TRBD1 or TRBD2 (5 bases each). CDR1 is LNHNV, CDR2 YYDKDF, per germline (reference sequence). This CDR3 spans 14 amino acids. V was pared by 5 bases and J by 3 bases, with 14 bases between. The whole variable domain, filled in from reference TRBV15 and TRBJ2-7, reads DAMVIQNPRYQVTQFGKPVTLSCSQTLNHNVMYWYQQKSSQAPKLLFHYYDKDFNNEADTPDNFQSRRPNTSFCFLDIRSPGLGDTAMYLCATSRGVGRYEQYFGPGTRLTVT.

The chain is built from TRBV6-5 and TRBJ2-5; D is possibly TRBD2 (6 bases). CDR3 length: 15 amino acids. The germline V and J ends were trimmed by 7 bases and 5 bases, with 20 bases remaining between them. Germline-derived CDR1 and CDR2 are MNHEY and SVGAGI. The CDR3 loop reads CASIKGLTIGETQYF. CDR3 coding DNA: TGTGCCAGCATAAAAGGACTAACGATCGGGGAGACCCAGTACTTC.

This clone was seen just once. CDR3 sequence (DNA): TGTGCCAGCAGCGTAACAGGGGTGGATACGCAGTATTTT. Translation: CASSVTGVDTQYF. The J gene is TRBJ2-3, the V gene TRBV13; 7 nucleotides line up with TRBD1. V lost 5 bases to trimming and J lost 6 bases; unmatched junction nucleotides: 5. CDR1 is PRHDT, CDR2 FYEKMQ, per germline (reference sequence). The CDR3 loop spans 13 amino acids.

In its sample, this clone was seen a few times. The chain couples TRBV6-6 to TRBJ1-6, with 7 bases identical to TRBD1. This CDR3 has 16 amino acids. Germline V gene data show CDR1 as MNHNY and CDR2 as SVGAGI (reference sequence). The J segment lost 4 bases and the V segment lost 0 bases, leaving 3 bases of the junction unmatched. DNA of the CDR3: TGTGCCAGCAGTTACTCGCCGGGACAGTATAATTCACCCCTCCACTTT. It encodes CASSYSPGQYNSPLHF.

V and J are TRBV4-2 and TRBJ2-3; a weak D match, TRBD2 (5 bases). Germline values: CDR1 LGHNA, CDR2 YNFKEQ. The CDR3 length is 16 residues. V lost 5 bases and J 3 bases, leaving 18 bases between the germline ends. CDR3 loop: CASSDQDSSVTDTQYF. As DNA, the CDR3 is TGTGCCAGCAGCGACCAGGACTCCTCGGTGACAGATACGCAGTATTTT.

The chain recombines TRBV10-3 with TRBJ1-2, with a weak D call TRBD1 (6 bases). Per the germline V gene, CDR1 is ENHRY and CDR2 is SYGVKD. Trimming shortened V by 8 bases and J by 4 bases, and 14 bases separated the two germline ends. This CDR3 contains 13 residues. The chain's CDR3 is CAIGSGTIYGYTF. CDR3 in DNA: TGTGCCATCGGTTCAGGGACAATCTATGGCTACACCTTC.